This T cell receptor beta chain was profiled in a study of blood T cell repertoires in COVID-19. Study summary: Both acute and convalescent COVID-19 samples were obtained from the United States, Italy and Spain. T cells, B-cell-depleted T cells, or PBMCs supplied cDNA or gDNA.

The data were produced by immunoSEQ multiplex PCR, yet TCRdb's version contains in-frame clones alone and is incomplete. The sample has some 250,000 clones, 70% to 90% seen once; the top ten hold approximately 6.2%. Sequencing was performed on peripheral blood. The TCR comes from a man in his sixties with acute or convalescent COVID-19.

CDR3 bases: TGTGCCAGCAGTACCTCGGGGGGTTCGGCTACGCAGTATTTT. It yields the protein CASSTSGGSATQYF. The V call is TRBV6-2 or TRBV6-3, the J call TRBJ2-3; 7 positions match TRBD2. Germline trimming cut 5 bases from V and 8 bases from J; bases unmatched to any gene: 10. The CDR3 extends over 14 amino acids. Germline CDR1 MNHEY, CDR2 SVGEGT.